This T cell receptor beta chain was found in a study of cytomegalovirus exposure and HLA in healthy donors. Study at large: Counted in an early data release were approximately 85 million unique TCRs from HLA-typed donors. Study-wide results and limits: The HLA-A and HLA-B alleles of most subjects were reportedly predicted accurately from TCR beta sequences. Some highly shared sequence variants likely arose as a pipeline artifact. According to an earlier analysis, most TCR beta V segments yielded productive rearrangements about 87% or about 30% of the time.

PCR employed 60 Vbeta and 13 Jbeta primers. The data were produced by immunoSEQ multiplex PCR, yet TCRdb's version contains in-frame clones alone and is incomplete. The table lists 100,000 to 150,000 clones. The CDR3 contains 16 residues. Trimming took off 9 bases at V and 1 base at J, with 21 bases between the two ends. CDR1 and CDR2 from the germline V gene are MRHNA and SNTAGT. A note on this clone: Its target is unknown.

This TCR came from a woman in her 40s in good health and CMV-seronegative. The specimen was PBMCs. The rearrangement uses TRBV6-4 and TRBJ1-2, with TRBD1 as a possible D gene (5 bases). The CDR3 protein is CASYHGALPHNYGYTF. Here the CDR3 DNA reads TGTGCCAGTTACCATGGGGCTCTTCCACATAACTATGGCTACACCTTC.